The present T cell receptor (beta chain) was sequenced within a study of T cell repertoires in cytomegalovirus infection. Across the study: In public TCR beta signatures, there were indications of both CMV infection and matching HLA type.

CDR3 length equals 14 residues. Trimming took off 6 bases at V and 0 bases at J, with 9 bases between the two ends. Germline V gene sequence: CDR1 MNHNS, CDR2 SASEGT. TCRdb independently ran MiXCR on the reads; one entry per CDR3 protein. The data hold hundreds of thousands of distinct CDR3 sequences, with under 40% observed a single time. Worth noting for this clonotype: Its target is not known.

General observations from the study: HLA-C-restricted CMV clonotypes gave the most frequent clonotype in two of eight donors.

The chain combines TRBV6-1 with TRBJ1-5; tentative D call: TRBD1 (5 bases). The sample consisted of PBMCs. The origin of this receptor is a human donor in good health (CMV status not recorded). Some clones in this sample may be carry-over from other donors' samples. DNA for the CDR3: TGTGCCAGCAGCCAGACAGCTAGCAATCAGCCCCAGCATTTT. This sequence encodes CASSQTASNQPQHF.